Listed below are T cell receptor beta chains from one sample, sequenced in a study of T-cell reconstitution after alpha-beta-depleted transplantation in children. In TCRdb, the PCR reads were re-called with MiXCR into one record per CDR3 protein. The table lists 210,000 or so distinct CDR3 sequences, around 10% of them singletons. Source: PBMCs from the stem cell graft donor, taken from the stem cell graft. These receptors all stem from a human donor who donated a stem cell graft to a child with acute lymphoblastic leukemia. The CDR3 runs from the conserved cysteine through the conserved F or W. D genes are given only for firm matches. A clone size is listed for some rows: how often the clone was seen (once, few, many), or a class if it is expanded.

TRBD1	TRBV6-1	few	TRBJ2-7	CALSLGQNYEQYF	TGTGCTCTTAGTTTGGGACAGAACTACGAGCAGTACTTC
.	TRBV20-1	many	TRBJ1-1	CSAAHRGGVNTEAFF	TGCAGTGCTGCCCACCGGGGGGGAGTGAACACTGAAGCTTTCTTT
TRBD2	TRBV11-2	many	TRBJ2-1	CASTRGGYNEQFF	TGTGCCAGCACCCGCGGGGGGTACAATGAGCAGTTCTTC
.	TRBV4-2	.	TRBJ2-5	CASSQEEGGPRETQYF	TGTGCCAGCAGCCAAGAGGAGGGGGGGCCCAGGGAGACCCAGTACTTC
.	TRBV20-1	many	TRBJ2-5	CSATGTTYQETQYF	TGCAGTGCCACTGGGACAACGTACCAAGAGACCCAGTACTTC
.	TRBV29-1	many	TRBJ1-2	CSAEDRIGYTF	TGCAGCGCCGAAGACAGGATTGGCTACACCTTC
.	TRBV5-1	few	TRBJ1-6	CASSSGLTNSPLHF	TGCGCCAGCAGCTCAGGACTGACTAATTCACCCCTCCACTTT
TRBD2	TRBV29-1	many	TRBJ2-2	CSVEDLSGGATGELFF	TGCAGCGTTGAAGATCTGTCGGGGGGGGCTACCGGGGAGCTGTTTTTT
.	TRBV28	many	TRBJ2-4	CASIPALAKNIQYF	TGTGCCAGCATACCGGCTCTAGCCAAAAACATTCAGTACTTC
TRBD1	TRBV5-4	.	TRBJ1-4	CASTQQGRNEKLFF	TGTGCCAGCACCCAACAGGGGCGGAATGAAAAACTGTTTTTT
.	TRBV12-3/TRBV12-4	.	TRBJ1-1	CASSLRQVMNTEAFF	TGTGCCAGCAGTTTGCGACAGGTCATGAACACTGAAGCTTTCTTT
.	TRBV7-2	many	TRBJ1-1	CASSPSGNRAVTEAFF	TGTGCCAGCAGCCCCAGTGGTAACAGGGCCGTAACTGAAGCTTTCTTT
TRBD1	TRBV6-5	many	TRBJ2-5	CASSSQGAQETQYF	TGTGCCAGCAGTTCACAGGGGGCGCAGGAGACCCAGTACTTC
.	TRBV4-2	few	TRBJ1-2	CASSQGRGGNGYTF	TGTGCCAGCAGCCAGGGCAGGGGAGGCAATGGCTACACCTTC
.	TRBV4-1	.	TRBJ1-1	CASSQGSRDTEAFF	TGCGCCAGCAGCCAGGGCTCTAGGGACACTGAAGCTTTCTTT
.	TRBV25-1	many	TRBJ2-5	CASSQGGNQETQYF	TGTGCCAGCAGTCAAGGGGGGAACCAAGAGACCCAGTACTTC
.	TRBV5-1	many	TRBJ2-5	CASSFGQQETQYF	TGCGCCAGCAGCTTCGGACAGCAAGAGACCCAGTACTTC
.	TRBV7-2	few	TRBJ2-3	CASSSKRIFQDTQYF	TGTGCCAGCAGCTCCAAACGCATATTCCAAGATACGCAGTATTTT
.	TRBV19	few	TRBJ1-1	CASSSSEAFF	TGTGCCAGTAGTTCGAGTGAAGCTTTCTTT
TRBD1	TRBV12-3/TRBV12-4	.	TRBJ2-1	CASRSTGGGFNEQFF	TGTGCCAGCAGATCCACAGGGGGCGGGTTCAATGAGCAGTTCTTC
.	TRBV25-1	many	TRBJ1-4	CASSGSGEKLFF	TGTGCCAGCAGTGGAAGCGGGGAAAAACTGTTTTTT
TRBD2	TRBV11-2	few	TRBJ2-2	CASSLNPSGGKNTGELFF	TGTGCCAGCAGCTTAAACCCTAGCGGGGGAAAGAACACCGGGGAGCTGTTTTTT
.	TRBV6-5	.	TRBJ2-7	CASSYSGLFSYEQYF	TGTGCCAGCAGTTACTCTGGGCTGTTCTCCTACGAGCAGTACTTC
.	TRBV6-1	many	TRBJ2-7	CASSSPTLNSYEQYF	TGTGCCAGCAGTAGCCCTACGCTTAACTCCTACGAGCAGTACTTC
TRBD2	TRBV20-1	.	TRBJ2-7	CSATDQLAGGPEQYF	TGCAGTGCTACCGACCAGCTAGCGGGGGGGCCCGAGCAGTACTTC
.	TRBV5-1	few	TRBJ2-3	CASSLIGGTQRDTQYF	TGCGCCAGCAGCTTAATAGGCGGAACGCAACGGGATACGCAGTATTTT
.	TRBV12-3/TRBV12-4	many	TRBJ1-2	CASSLDGPNYGYTF	TGTGCCAGCAGTCTGGACGGGCCAAACTATGGCTACACCTTC
.	TRBV7-2	.	TRBJ1-5	CASSLTPNQPQHF	TGTGCCAGCAGCCTGACTCCTAATCAGCCCCAGCATTTT
.	TRBV6-1	.	TRBJ2-5	CASKGTLETQYF	TGTGCCAGCAAAGGGACTTTAGAGACCCAGTACTTC
TRBD1	TRBV7-2	few	TRBJ2-3	CASSLTGARDTQYF	TGTGCCAGCAGCTTAACAGGGGCAAGGGATACGCAGTATTTT
TRBD1	TRBV5-1	few	TRBJ1-6	CASSLGGGSSPLHF	TGCGCCAGCAGCTTGGGAGGGGGCTCTTCACCCCTCCACTTT
TRBD2	TRBV7-2	few	TRBJ2-1	CASTSGSSYNEQFF	TGTGCCAGCACTAGCGGCAGCTCCTACAATGAGCAGTTCTTC
TRBD2	TRBV7-2	many	TRBJ2-1	CASSLGLGGGREQFF	TGTGCCAGCAGCTTAGGGTTGGGCGGGGGGCGTGAGCAGTTCTTC
TRBD1	TRBV18	few	TRBJ2-5	CASSPIQGHQETQYF	TGTGCCAGCTCACCTATACAGGGGCACCAAGAGACCCAGTACTTC